The sequence of this TCR beta chain was determined in a study of blood T cells in healthy people across ages (dated by TCRdb to between 2015 and 2016). Regarding the study in general: In model experiments, template switching captured roughly one uniquely barcoded TCR beta cDNA molecule for every two T cells. Using deep sequencing normalized with unique cDNA molecular identifiers, the study measured how TCR beta repertoire diversity changes with age. The donors were divided into four age groups: young (average roughly 15 years), middle-aged (roughly 42), aged (roughly 66) and long-lived (around 80). To avoid experimental bias, donors of different ages were distributed randomly across sequencing lanes. The study analyzed two additional independent replicas of 1 million unique cDNA reads from the same blood draw for two donors, one aged 18 to 30 and one aged 80 or older. The paper as a whole reports these results and caveats: The percentage of naive T cells measured by flow cytometry correlated strongly with observed TCR beta diversity. The long-lived group showed more naive CD4+ T cells, fewer expanded clones and increased TCR diversity than the aged group, suggesting age selection. Because donor CMV infection status was unknown, age-related changes in expanded clonotypes were potentially confounded. Estimates of total diversity based on one million sequenced T cells were regarded as lower bounds and as underestimates. Observed TCR beta diversity per million T cells fell roughly linearly with age, and a significant reduction was already apparent by age approximately 41. Since profiling was done on bulk unsorted PBMCs, naive and antigen-experienced compartments could not be conclusively compared.

The junction carries 18 bases between V and J, which are trimmed by 3 bases and 13 bases respectively. CDR1 and CDR2 are read off the germline V gene (reference sequence) as SGHAT and FQDESV. The CDR3 spans 14 residues, from the cysteine through the phenylalanine. Only CDR3 DNA remains: 42 bases, in frame from the first base. Note on this clonotype: No antigen is known for it. No much larger clone exists at a distance of one base, and base qualities are not known.

Systemically healthy Caucasian individuals from Russia, around 39 in total and aged about 6 to 90 years, were included as donors. Around 10 milliliters of peripheral blood were collected from each donor into EDTA-treated Vacutainer tubes. Ficoll-Paque density-gradient centrifugation was used to isolate PBMCs, with at least 6 million per sample. Total RNA, at least 5 micrograms per sample, was extracted from PBMCs with Trizol reagent. The percentages of naive CD45RAhigh/CD27high T cells were determined by flow cytometry on a PBMC aliquot from every donor. The library was produced with 5' RACE. A second PCR of roughly 7 to 11 cycles was performed with a sample-barcoded 5' primer and a J-beta primer mix. A unique molecular identifier was introduced onto each TCR beta cDNA molecule by a template-switch 5' adaptor carrying 12 random nucleotides. At least 2.5 million CDR3-containing paired-end reads were obtained from each sample. All of the RNA was converted into first-strand cDNA using the Mint cDNA synthesis kit, with a TRBC-specific oligonucleotide serving as the primer. After uracil-DNA glycosylase treatment, a first 18-cycle PCR used universal primers M1SS and BC2_uni_R on all cDNA. In the original analysis: For normalization, 1 million high-quality reads, each with a distinct molecular identifier, were randomly selected from each sample. Reads sharing molecular identifiers were discarded rather than binned into consensus sequences. MiTCR, with a Q25 quality threshold and the strictest error-elimination algorithm, was used for CDR3 identification, clonotype clustering and error correction. A nonparametric unseen species model using Euler transformation provided a lower-bound estimate of total TCR beta diversity. TCRdb took the public reads, trimmed them with fastp at Q25, ran MiXCR for clone calling and kept in-frame beta chains. Rows merge per CDR3 protein into single entries with the most common DNA and genes. The V and J calls were not made by the authors but by TCRdb's processing. Across this sample there are some 1.8 million distinct CDR3 sequences, with roughly 43% seen only once. Roughly 23% of the sample goes to the ten largest clones.

The rearranged segments are TRBV11-1 and TRBJ2-2; 6 matching bases give a weak D call of TRBD1. The clonotype comes from a human donor in good health. The sequencing input was blood. For the CDR3, the sequence is CASSFDRTELGLFF. The nucleotide sequence is TGTGCCAGCAGCTTCGACAGGACGGAACTTGGGCTGTTTTTT.